These 26 T cell receptor beta chains were all obtained from the same sample, sequenced in a study of blood T cell repertoires in COVID-19. Sequenced by immunoSEQ multiplex PCR; TCRdb stores in-frame clones only, minus some. Of roughly 90,000 clones listed, approximately 81% are singletons. Sequenced input: peripheral blood. The receptors shown here come from an elderly man with acute or convalescent COVID-19.

The gene calls are TRBV6-5 and TRBJ1-1; perhaps TRBD1 as D (6 bases). Germline assignment: CDR1 MNHEY and CDR2 SVGAGI. The CDR3 is 16 residues long. V lost 0 bases and J lost 8, with 19 bases in between. The chain's CDR3 is CASSYSTTGRPREAFF. The CDR3 region has the DNA TGTGCCAGCAGTTACTCGACGACAGGACGGCCGAGAGAAGCTTTCTTT.

The chain employs TRBV7-8 and TRBJ1-6; a possible D gene is TRBD1 (6 bases). Trimming removed 2 bases at V and 10 bases at J, with 21 bases between. There are 17 residues in the CDR3. Germline lookup yields CDR1 SGHVS and CDR2 FQNEAQ. The CDR3 region has the DNA TGTGCCAGCAGCTTAAGGTTCCTTCCGGGACACAGATCACCCCTCCACTTT. Translated: CASSLRFLPGHRSPLHF.

The chain is built from TRBV19 and TRBJ2-7; D may be TRBD1 (7 bases). CDR3 length: 13 residues. CDR1 LNHDA and CDR2 SQIVND come from the germline V gene (reference sequence). Trimming shortened V by 10 bases and J by 3 bases, and 16 bases separated the two germline ends. The CDR3: CATTRGANYEQYF. DNA for the CDR3: TGTGCCACTACCAGGGGGGCGAACTACGAGCAGTACTTC.

The chain combines TRBV19 with TRBJ1-2; no clear D. The CDR3 is 14 residues long. V lost 6 bases to trimming and J lost 7 bases, with 18 bases between them. The germline gives CDR1 LNHDA, CDR2 SQIVND (reference sequence). CDR3 bases: TGTGCCAGTAGCCTAATCGGAACAACGGGTGGCTACACCTTC. Translating it yields CASSLIGTTGGYTF.

A single count supports this clone. V is TRBV28 and J is TRBJ2-3, with 10 positions matching TRBD1. V lost 5 bases and J lost 3; bases outside the gene matches: 5. There are 15 residues in the CDR3. Per the germline V gene, CDR1 is MDHEN and CDR2 is SYDVKM. CDR3 sequence (DNA): TGTGCCAGCAGTCCCGGGACAGGGGCGACAGATACGCAGTATTTT. It yields the protein CASSPGTGATDTQYF.

This clone came up a few times. This chain joins TRBV9 and TRBJ2-7, with TRBD1 matching over 8 bases. Trimming took 4 bases from V and 5 from J; bases not matched to a gene: 14. The CDR3 is made up of 16 amino acids. The germline V gene has CDR1 SGDLS and CDR2 YYNGEE. CDR3 DNA: TGTGCCAGCAGCCATCCTCCCGGAGGACAGGGTAACGAGCAGTACTTC. It encodes CASSHPPGGQGNEQYF.

The rearrangement joins TRBV7-3 to TRBJ2-2; 8 bases agree with TRBD2. Looked up from germline, CDR1 is SGHTA and CDR2 is FQGTGA. Trimming cost V 5 bases and J 7 bases; bases outside gene matches: 6. The CDR3 length is 14 residues. For the CDR3, the DNA is TGTGCCAGCAGCGAAGGGACTAGTCACGGGGAGCTGTTTTTT. As protein: CASSEGTSHGELFF.

V is TRBV29-1 and J is TRBJ2-1, with 9 bases that match TRBD2. V was pared by 7 bases and J by 3 bases, with 13 bases of the junction left unmatched. CDR3 length: 16 residues. Germline values: CDR1 SQVTM, CDR2 ANQGSEA. CDR3 sequence (DNA): TGCAGCGCCCGACTAGCGGAAACCCTCATCTACAATGAGCAGTTCTTC. Protein: CSARLAETLIYNEQFF.

This clone occurred a few times. J is TRBJ1-2 and V is TRBV2, with D possibly matching TRBD1 (6 bases). Trimming stripped 7 bases from V and 0 bases from J, with 9 bases between. Germline CDR1 is SNHLY and CDR2 is FYNNEI. This CDR3 comprises 13 residues. The DNA of the CDR3 is TGTGCCAGCACGGGGGGGCCTAACTATGGCTACACCTTC. This encodes CASTGGPNYGYTF. Looking up the rest from reference TRBV2 and TRBJ1-2 gives the full variable domain: EPEVTQTPSHQVTQMGQEVILRCVPISNHLYFYWYRQILGQKVEFLVSFYNNEISEKSEIFDDQFSVERPDGSNFTLKIRSTKLEDSAMYFCASTGGPNYGYTFGSGTRLTVV.

J is TRBJ1-5 and V is TRBV6-5; D remains unclear. The ends were cut back, 6 bases at V and 1 base at J, with 7 bases in the middle. CDR1 is MNHEY and CDR2 is SVGAGI in the germline V gene. This CDR3 region has 13 residues. The CDR3 nucleotides are TGTGCCAGCAGACTATCCAGCAATCAGCCCCAGCATTTT. Protein sequence: CASRLSSNQPQHF.

There are a few counts of this clone. This chain links TRBV7-3 with TRBJ2-3, with D unresolved. The CDR3 extends over 8 amino acids. Germline loops: CDR1 SGHTA, CDR2 FQGTGA. CDR3 residues: CMAYTQYF. The CDR3 DNA sequence: TGTATGGCCTATACGCAGTATTTT.

The CDR3 loop reads CATSEEGTSGRSEQFF. CDR3 DNA sequence: TGTGCCACCAGTGAGGAGGGGACTAGCGGGAGAAGTGAGCAGTTCTTC. The chain combines TRBV24-1 with TRBJ2-1; TRBD2 aligns across 14 bases. The CDR3 spans 16 residues. CDR1 KGHDR and CDR2 SFDVKD come from the germline V gene. Losses at the gene ends were 4 bases for V and 9 bases for J; bases not matched to a gene: 7.

With respect to this clone: The junction departs from the called germline gene at one end, perhaps through a read error. The chain links TRBV28 to TRBJ1-6; D is uncertain. The CDR3 contains 14 residues. Germline V gene data show CDR1 as MDHEN and CDR2 as SYDVKM. CDR3 protein: CASSLSRLNSPLHF. The CDR3 nucleotides are TGTGCCAGTAGTTTATCGAGGCTAAATTCACCCCTCCACTTT.

This clone was observed once. The chain links TRBV11-3 to TRBJ2-5; D is uncertain. CDR1 and CDR2 (germline): SGHNT, YENEEA. The CDR3 contains 13 residues. V was pared by 5 bases and J by 2 bases, with 9 bases between. The CDR3 loop is CASSGLRQETQYF. The CDR3 DNA follows: TGTGCCAGCAGCGGCCTGCGGCAAGAGACCCAGTACTTC.

By proportion, this clone is medium-sized. The chain has TRBV7-6 and TRBJ1-2; maybe TRBD1 (6 bases). This CDR3 spans 15 amino acids. Trimming cost V 4 bases and J 4 bases, with 16 bases left between them. The germline V gene has CDR1 SGHVS and CDR2 FNYEAQ. CDR3 DNA: TGTGCCAGCAGCTCTCCGGGGGGGGGCGCCTATGGCTACACCTTC. This encodes CASSSPGGGAYGYTF.

The chain recombines TRBV28 with TRBJ2-7; TRBD1 matches 7 bases. The CDR3 has 14 residues. Per germline, CDR1 MDHEN and CDR2 SYDVKM. Germline trimming cut 5 bases from V and 3 bases from J; bases unmatched to any gene: 7. The CDR3 nucleotides are TGTGCCAGCAGTATTGTAGGGACAGACTACGAGCAGTACTTC. Protein sequence: CASSIVGTDYEQYF.

The rearrangement uses TRBV6-6 and TRBJ2-7, with 8 bases lining up with TRBD1. The CDR3 contains 15 residues. CDR1 and CDR2 from the germline V gene are MNHNY and SVGAGI (reference sequence). J gave up 4 bases and V 2 bases, and 7 bases lay outside the gene matches. The CDR3 reads CASSYGQGAFYEQYF. CDR3 in DNA: TGTGCCAGCAGTTACGGGCAGGGGGCGTTTTACGAGCAGTACTTC.

The chain links TRBV18 to TRBJ2-1, with 7 bases that match TRBD1. This CDR3 has 15 amino acids. V was pared by 2 bases and J by 8 bases, with 9 bases of the junction left unmatched. Per germline, CDR1 KGHSH and CDR2 LQKENI. The CDR3 is CASSPEMTGNHEQFF. CDR3 DNA sequence: TGTGCCAGCTCACCAGAAATGACAGGGAATCATGAGCAGTTCTTC.

This clone was recorded a few times. This sequence joins TRBV19 and TRBJ1-1; D is undetermined. The ends were cut back, 10 bases at V and 5 bases at J, with 17 bases in the middle. The CDR3 totals 13 residues. Germline CDR1 and CDR2: LNHDA and SQIVND (reference sequence). CDR3 in DNA: TGTGCCACGGAGGACGGGGTGGATACTGAAGCTTTCTTT. This sequence encodes CATEDGVDTEAFF.

The rearrangement links TRBV3-1 (or the pseudogene TRBV3-2) to TRBJ2-1; TRBD2 is a possible D gene (6 bases). Germline loops: CDR1 LGHDT, CDR2 YNNKEL (reference sequence). The ends were cut back, 0 bases at V and 2 bases at J, with 8 bases in the middle. The CDR3 spans 15 residues. This chain's CDR3 is CASSQDVAAYNEQFF. The DNA of the CDR3 is TGTGCCAGCAGCCAAGACGTAGCGGCCTACAATGAGCAGTTCTTC.

The rearrangement links TRBV14 to TRBJ2-7; a weak D match, TRBD1 (5 bases). Trimming stripped 4 bases from V and 2 bases from J, with 6 bases between. The germline V gene has CDR1 SGHDN and CDR2 FVKESK. The CDR3 has 12 amino acids. CDR3 DNA sequence: TGTGCCAGCAGCCCGACAGCCTACGAGCAGTACTTC. This sequence encodes CASSPTAYEQYF. Drawing the rest from reference TRBV14 and TRBJ2-7, the complete variable domain is EAGVTQFPSHSVIEKGQTVTLRCDPISGHDNLYWYRRVMGKEIKFLLHFVKESKQDESGMPNNRFLAERTGGTYSTLKVQPAELEDSGVYFCASSPTAYEQYFGPGTRLTVT.

The J gene is TRBJ1-5, the V gene TRBV5-1; a possible D gene is TRBD1 (5 bases). V shed 2 bases and J shed 4 bases, with 13 bases lying between them. This CDR3 contains 15 residues. Per germline, CDR1 SGHRS and CDR2 YFSETQ. The CDR3 spells CASSFEGAGNQPQHF. The CDR3 coding sequence is TGCGCCAGCAGCTTCGAAGGGGCCGGAAATCAGCCCCAGCATTTT.

This rearrangement joins TRBV5-1 to TRBJ2-7; D might be TRBD2 (6 bases). The CDR3 is 14 amino acids. Germline CDR1 is SGHRS and CDR2 is YFSETQ. The V gene lost 6 bases and the J gene lost 1 base, with 14 bases spanning the gap. The CDR3 nucleotides read TGCGCCAGCACCCAGGCCGGGAGTTCCTACGAGCAGTACTTC. Its protein is CASTQAGSSYEQYF.

This chain uses TRBV5-6 with TRBJ1-5, with D unclear. Germline CDR1 SGHDT, CDR2 YYEEEE. This CDR3 spans 15 amino acids. Trimming left V 1 base short and J 2 bases short, with 10 bases between. The CDR3 DNA follows: TGTGCCAGCAGCTTGCGGGGTCCTGGCAATCAGCCCCAGCATTTT. Translating gives CASSLRGPGNQPQHF.

The chain uses TRBV11-2 and TRBJ1-4; TRBD1 matches at 8 bases. CDR1 is SGHAT and CDR2 is FQNNGV in the germline V gene. This CDR3 region has 16 residues. The J segment lost 0 bases and the V segment lost 7 bases, leaving 7 bases of the junction unmatched. As DNA, the CDR3 is TGTGCCAGCACCTTGGACAGGGCATCAACTAATGAAAAACTGTTTTTT. This sequence encodes CASTLDRASTNEKLFF.

V is TRBV11-1 and J is TRBJ1-6; possibly TRBD1 for D (6 bases). The CDR3 runs 16 residues. Germline V gene sequence: CDR1 SGHAT, CDR2 FQDESV (reference sequence). The V end lost 2 bases, the J end lost 7 bases, and 15 bases lay between the germline ends. The CDR3 DNA sequence: TGTGCCAGCAGCTTACAGGGGCCCGCAGGGAATTCACCCCTCCACTTT. Amino acid sequence: CASSLQGPAGNSPLHF.